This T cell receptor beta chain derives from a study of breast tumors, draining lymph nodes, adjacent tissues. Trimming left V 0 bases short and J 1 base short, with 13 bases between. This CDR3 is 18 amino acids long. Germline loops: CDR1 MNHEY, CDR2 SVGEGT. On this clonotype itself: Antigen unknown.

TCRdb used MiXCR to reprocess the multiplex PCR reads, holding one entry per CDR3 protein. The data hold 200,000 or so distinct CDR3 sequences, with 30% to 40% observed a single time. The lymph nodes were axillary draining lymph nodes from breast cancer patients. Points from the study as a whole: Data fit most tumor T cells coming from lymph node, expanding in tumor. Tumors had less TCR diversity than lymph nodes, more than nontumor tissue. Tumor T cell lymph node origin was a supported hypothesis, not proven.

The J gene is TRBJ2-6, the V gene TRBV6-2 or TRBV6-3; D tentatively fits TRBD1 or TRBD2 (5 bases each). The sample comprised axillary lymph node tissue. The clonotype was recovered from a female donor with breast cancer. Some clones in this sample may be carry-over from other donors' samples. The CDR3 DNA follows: TGTGCCAGCAGTTACTCGTTGGGACCGTCGTCTGGGGCCAACGTCCTGACTTTC. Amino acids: CASSYSLGPSSGANVLTF.